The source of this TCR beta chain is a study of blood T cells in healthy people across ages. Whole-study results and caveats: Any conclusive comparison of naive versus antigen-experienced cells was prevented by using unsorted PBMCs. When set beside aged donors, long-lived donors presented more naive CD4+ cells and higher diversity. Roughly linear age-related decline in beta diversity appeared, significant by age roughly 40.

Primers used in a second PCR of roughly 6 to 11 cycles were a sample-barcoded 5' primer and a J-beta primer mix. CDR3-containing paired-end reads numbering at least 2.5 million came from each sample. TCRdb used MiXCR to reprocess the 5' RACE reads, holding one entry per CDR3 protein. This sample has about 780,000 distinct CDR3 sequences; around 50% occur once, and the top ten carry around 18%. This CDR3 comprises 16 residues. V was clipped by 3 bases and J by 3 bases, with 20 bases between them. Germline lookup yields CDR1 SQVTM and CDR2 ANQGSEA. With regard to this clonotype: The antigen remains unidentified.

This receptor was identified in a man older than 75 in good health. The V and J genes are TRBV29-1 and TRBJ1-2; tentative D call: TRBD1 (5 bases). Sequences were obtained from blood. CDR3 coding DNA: TGCAGCGTTGAGGTGTCTTCGGGACTGACACACTATGGCTACACCTTC. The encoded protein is CSVEVSSGLTHYGYTF.